These 26 T cell receptor beta chains were sequenced from one sample in a study of T cells in Graves' hyperthyroidism and ophthalmopathy. Amplified regions were TCR beta CDR3 sequences from RNA transcripts. The HTBI primer set was used in a first-round RT-PCR of the TCR CDR3. TCRdb analysed the multiplex PCR reads with MiXCR anew, one entry per CDR3 protein. The data show more than 300,000 distinct CDR3 sequences, roughly a sixth seen once. Sequenced sample: blood. These receptors were taken from a woman aged 25 to 39 with Graves' hyperthyroidism that later progressed to Graves' ophthalmopathy.

This clonotype has a handful of counts. The rearrangement links TRBV6-1 to TRBJ2-7, with D possibly being TRBD2 (5 bases). The CDR3 consists of 12 residues. Germline lookup yields CDR1 MNHNS and CDR2 SASEGT. V was shortened by 11 bases and J by 3 bases, with 14 bases between the two germline ends. The chain's CDR3 is CAHGLLHYEQYF. The CDR3 DNA follows: TGTGCCCATGGACTCCTCCACTACGAGCAGTACTTC.

V gene TRBV5-1 combines with J gene TRBJ2-3, with unresolved D. Trimming stripped 0 bases from V and 5 bases from J, with 10 bases between. CDR3 size: 14 residues. Germline V CDR1 and CDR2: SGHRS, YFSETQ. The CDR3 bases are TGCGCCAGCAGCTTGGGGGAAGTGGTAGATACGCAGTATTTT. Its protein is CASSLGEVVDTQYF. Complete variable domain (other parts from reference TRBV5-1 and TRBJ2-3): KAGVTQTPRYLIKTRGQQVTLSCSPISGHRSVSWYQQTPGQGLQFLFEYFSETQRNKGNFPGRFSGRQFSNSRSEMNVSTLELGDSALYLCASSLGEVVDTQYFGPGTRLTVL.

This clonotype has only a few counts. The chain is built from TRBV12-5 and TRBJ1-2; D not resolved. Germline CDR1 reads LGHNT; CDR2 reads FRNRAP. The V and J ends lost 0 bases and 3 bases respectively, with 14 bases between them. The CDR3 covers 16 residues. The CDR3 DNA reads as TGTGCTAGTGGTTTGGTAGTCGGCGGAGACTACTATGGCTACACCTTC. Translation gives CASGLVVGGDYYGYTF.

J is TRBJ2-1 and V is TRBV12-3 or TRBV12-4; D ambiguous. This CDR3 is built from 13 residues. The V gene lost 6 bases and the J gene lost 7 bases, with 13 bases spanning the gap. The DNA of the CDR3 is TGTGCCAGCAGCCCGCCGACCCCTAATGAGCAGTTCTTC. It translates to CASSPPTPNEQFF.

This clonotype was detected only a few times. V usage is TRBV5-1 and J usage is TRBJ2-3, with 7 bases fitting TRBD1. Germline V lookup: CDR1 SGHRS, CDR2 YFSETQ. This CDR3 comprises 18 residues. With V trimmed by 4 bases and J by 2 bases, 16 bases remained unmatched. The CDR3 sequence: CASSLGVTGDTPTDTQYF. Here the CDR3 DNA reads TGCGCCAGCAGCCTAGGGGTAACAGGGGATACTCCCACAGATACGCAGTATTTT.

This clonotype was detected ten times or more. V and J are TRBV18 and TRBJ2-5; 7 bases line up with TRBD1. CDR1 and CDR2 (germline): KGHSH, LQKENI. There are 16 residues in the CDR3. Trimming took 3 bases from V and 5 from J; bases not matched to a gene: 12. CDR3 region: CASSPRRDREGETQYF. DNA of the CDR3: TGTGCCAGCTCACCGAGGCGCGACAGGGAAGGGGAGACCCAGTACTTC.

This clonotype was found many times. The chain carries TRBV12-3 or TRBV12-4 and TRBJ1-1; TRBD1 might be the D (5 bases). Trimming took 5 bases from V and 4 from J, leaving 14 bases between them. The CDR3 length is 14 residues. CDR3 residues: CASSTRAGGTEAFF. Here the CDR3 DNA reads TGTGCCAGCAGTACCCGGGCGGGGGGCACTGAAGCTTTCTTT.

This clonotype was seen a single time. A read error is likely, as this CDR3 ends without the conserved phenylalanine or tryptophan. The CDR3 loop is CASTRQAVNEQFS. CDR3 DNA: TGTGCCAGCACCCGACAGGCTGTGAATGAGCAGTTCTCC. The chain combines TRBV5-5 with TRBJ2-1, with a tentative D call TRBD1 (6 bases). CDR3 size: 13 residues. The germline V gene encodes CDR1 SGHKS and CDR2 YYEKEE (reference sequence). Trimming shortened V by 6 bases and J by 7 bases, and 14 bases separated the two germline ends.

This clonotype has only a few counts. The V gene is TRBV5-1, the J gene TRBJ2-5; perhaps D is TRBD1 or TRBD2 (6 bases each). Germline CDR1 is SGHRS and CDR2 is YFSETQ. The CDR3 spans 15 residues. The ends were cut back, 0 bases at V and 3 bases at J, with 12 bases in the middle. The CDR3 reads CASSLGRGGEETQYF. Written as DNA, the CDR3 is TGCGCCAGCAGCTTGGGCAGGGGAGGAGAAGAGACCCAGTACTTC.

The genes are TRBV7-2 and TRBJ1-4, with TRBD1 matching 8 bases. In germline, CDR1 is SGHTA, CDR2 FQGNSA. V shed 7 bases, J shed 7 bases, and the junction held 5 bases outside the gene matches. The CDR3 runs 13 residues. The CDR3 DNA reads TGTGCCAGCACCATCGACAGGGGTGAAAAACTGTTTTTT. It encodes CASTIDRGEKLFF.

The sample holds a few counts of this clonotype. The chain recombines TRBV5-1 with TRBJ2-7, with TRBD2 as a possible D gene (7 bases). The CDR3 sequence is 15 residues long. CDR1 and CDR2 (germline): SGHRS, YFSETQ. V was pared by 3 bases and J by 2 bases, with 15 bases between. CDR3 amino acids: CASSSGAGATYEQYF. The CDR3 DNA sequence: TGCGCCAGCAGCTCGGGGGCGGGGGCGACCTACGAGCAGTACTTC.

The CDR3 sequence: CASSQVPSGRFQETQYF. In DNA form, the CDR3 reads TGTGCCAGCAGCCAAGTCCCAAGTGGACGGTTCCAAGAGACCCAGTACTTC. This chain connects TRBV18 to TRBJ2-5; D not resolved. Germline CDR1 reads KGHSH; CDR2 reads LQKENI. This CDR3 region has 17 residues. V was trimmed by 8 bases and J by 1 base, leaving 23 bases between them.

This clonotype has more than one count but fewer than ten. The V gene is TRBV5-4, the J gene TRBJ1-5; D not certain. CDR1 and CDR2 (germline): SGHNT, YYREEE (reference sequence). V gave up 4 bases and J gave up 4 bases, with 9 bases separating them. This CDR3 spans 13 amino acids. CDR3 region: CASSRHPNQPQHF. The CDR3 DNA follows: TGTGCCAGCAGCCGACATCCAAATCAGCCCCAGCATTTT.

Many counts were recorded for this clonotype. The chain combines TRBV6-1 with TRBJ2-7, with 9 bases aligning to TRBD1. The germline V gene encodes CDR1 MNHNS and CDR2 SASEGT. This CDR3 has 15 amino acids. Germline trimming cut 3 bases from V and 0 bases from J; bases unmatched to any gene: 3. DNA of the CDR3: TGTGCCAGCAGTGAGAGACAGGGGGGCTCCTACGAGCAGTACTTC. It yields the protein CASSERQGGSYEQYF.

This clonotype was detected ten times or more. V is TRBV27 and J is TRBJ1-4; 7 nucleotides line up with TRBD1. This CDR3 has 17 amino acids. Per germline, CDR1 MNHEY and CDR2 SMNVEV (reference sequence). V trimming: 4 bases; J trimming: 4 bases; junction bases outside the gene matches: 12. The CDR3 coding sequence is TGTGCCAGCAGTTCGAACCTCGGGACAGCTTTTAATGAAAAACTGTTTTTT. Residues: CASSSNLGTAFNEKLFF.

Only a few counts were recorded for this clonotype. The CDR3 protein is CASSTIRQGRGRPQHF. DNA of the CDR3: TGTGCCAGTAGTACAATACGACAGGGTAGAGGCCGGCCCCAGCATTTT. The rearrangement joins TRBV19 to TRBJ1-5; 7 nucleotides align to TRBD1. Germline lookup yields CDR1 LNHDA and CDR2 SQIVND (reference sequence). The length of the CDR3 is 16 residues. The J segment lost 9 bases and the V segment lost 4 bases, leaving 15 bases of the junction unmatched.

This clonotype was seen many times. This chain links TRBV6-1 with TRBJ2-5; TRBD1 aligns across 10 bases. The CDR3 has 15 residues. Germline CDR1 reads MNHNS; CDR2 reads SASEGT. With 4 bases clipped from V and 4 bases from J, the junction kept 6 bases outside the gene matches. CDR3 in amino acids: CASSVGQGEGETQYF. Written as DNA, the CDR3 is TGTGCCAGCAGTGTCGGACAGGGGGAAGGAGAGACCCAGTACTTC.

This clonotype was seen repeatedly, ten times or more. The chain is built from TRBV11-2 and TRBJ2-7; the D call may be TRBD1 or TRBD2 (5 bases each). CDR1 is SGHAT, CDR2 FQNNGV, per germline. The V and J ends lost 3 bases and 7 bases respectively, with 19 bases between them. The CDR3 has 15 residues. Here the CDR3 reads CASSFGEGPSREQYF. CDR3 coding DNA: TGTGCCAGCAGCTTTGGCGAGGGGCCGTCTCGGGAGCAGTACTTC.

This clonotype appeared a few times. Since a much larger clone is just one base distant, this may be a read error. The V gene is TRBV27, the J gene TRBJ1-1; D call uncertain. Germline V gene data show CDR1 as MNHEY and CDR2 as SMNVEV (reference sequence). The CDR3 totals 13 residues. DNA of the CDR3: TGTGCCAGCAATTTACTCGAGGACACTGAAGCTTTCTTT. Protein sequence: CASNLLEDTEAFF.

This sequence joins TRBV10-3 and TRBJ1-5, with D maybe TRBD1 (5 bases). The CDR3 sequence is 15 residues long. V dropped 2 bases and J dropped 11 bases, with 19 bases sitting between them. CDR1 is ENHRY and CDR2 is SYGVKD in the germline V gene. CDR3 in amino acids: CAISEGGPGEETQHF. Here the CDR3 DNA reads TGTGCCATCAGTGAGGGAGGGCCGGGGGAAGAGACCCAGCATTTT.

The table lists this clonotype with many counts. V and J are TRBV6-1 and TRBJ1-4; D gene ambiguous. The CDR3 consists of 20 residues. Germline CDR1 is MNHNS and CDR2 is SASEGT. Trimming removed 6 bases from V and 0 bases from J, with 26 bases in between. The CDR3 sequence: CASRLRRSVAELATNEKLFF. Written as DNA, the CDR3 is TGTGCCAGCAGGTTACGGCGGTCAGTTGCCGAGTTGGCAACTAATGAAAAACTGTTTTTT.

This clonotype was counted many times. The CDR3 DNA follows: TGTGCCAGCAGTGAAACGAGAATGAACACTGAAGCTTTCTTT. It yields the protein CASSETRMNTEAFF. The rearrangement links TRBV6-1 to TRBJ1-1; D is uncertain. The CDR3 extends over 14 amino acids. Trimming cost V 2 bases and J 0 bases, with 7 bases left between them. CDR1 MNHNS and CDR2 SASEGT come from the germline V gene.

The V and J genes are TRBV10-2 and TRBJ2-3; D unresolved. The CDR3 extends over 14 amino acids. Germline loops: CDR1 WSHSY, CDR2 SAAADI. V was clipped by 2 bases and J by 5 bases, with 11 bases between them. The CDR3 coding sequence is TGCGCCAGCAGTGAGCCTGTGTATATAGATACGCAGTATTTT. It codes for CASSEPVYIDTQYF.

This clonotype was recorded many times. The chain joins TRBV6-1 to TRBJ1-2; 10 bases align to TRBD1. Germline trimming cut 10 bases from V and 7 bases from J; bases unmatched to any gene: 12. The germline V gene has CDR1 MNHNS and CDR2 SASEGT. The CDR3 loop spans 14 amino acids. The CDR3 DNA follows: TGTGCCACCCCTACCGGGACAGGGGTTTTTGGCTACACCTTC. It specifies CATPTGTGVFGYTF.

The table lists this clonotype with many counts. The chain joins TRBV27 to TRBJ1-1; possible D gene TRBD1, 5 bases. Trimming removed 3 bases at V and 2 bases at J, with 19 bases between. The CDR3 extends over 17 amino acids. Germline-derived CDR1 and CDR2 are MNHEY and SMNVEV (reference sequence). CDR3 residues: CASSLKPDTTVNTEAFF. The DNA for the CDR3 is TGTGCCAGCAGTTTGAAACCCGATACGACAGTAAACACTGAAGCTTTCTTT.

The sample holds many counts of this clonotype. This chain links TRBV2 with TRBJ1-5; D is unclear. Germline values: CDR1 SNHLY, CDR2 FYNNEI. With 0 bases removed from V and 1 base from J, the gap between germline ends came to 7 bases. There are 15 residues in the CDR3. CDR3 DNA sequence: TGTGCCAGCAGTGAAGCGCTTCAGAGCAATCAGCCCCAGCATTTT. This gives the protein CASSEALQSNQPQHF.